This is a list of T cell receptor beta chains from one sample in a study of OX40 agonist ivuxolimab in advanced cancers. This table comes from immunoSEQ multiplex PCR, and its TCRdb copy is limited to in-frame clones, with some not included. The table includes about 89,000 clones, over 75% detected once. The starting material was CD4+ or CD8+ T cells sorted from blood, obtained in a trial of the OX40 agonist ivuxolimab. The source is an adult with an advanced solid tumor such as melanoma, head and neck, liver or kidney cancer. Both conserved end residues are part of each CDR3. Each record gives: clone size, J gene, V gene, D gene, CDR3 DNA, CDR3 protein. D genes are given only for firm matches. Not every row has a clone size; where given, it reads once, few, many or a size class.

>few|TRBJ1-5|TRBV5-1|.
TGCGCCAGCAGCTTGGAAGGGGTGAGCAATCAGCCCCAGCATTTT
CASSLEGVSNQPQHF
>.|TRBJ2-2|TRBV19|.
TGTGCCAGTAGTATGGAACGGGGGGCGGCTATAGGGGAGCTGTTTTTT
CASSMERGAAIGELFF
>.|TRBJ2-3|TRBV7-9|TRBD2
TGTGCCAGCAGCCCCCTAGCGGGGGGGCTGGTTTCTACGCAGTATTTT
CASSPLAGGLVSTQYF
>.|TRBJ2-5|TRBV7-7|TRBD1
TGTGCTAGCAGCTCCATAACAGGGGGCGCGGAGACCCAGTACTTC
CASSSITGGAETQYF
>.|TRBJ1-4|TRBV7-3|.
TGTGCCAGCAGTTCTCAGGTTTCCGGGACATTAAGCTGGAGGGAAAAACTGTTTTTT
CASSSQVSGTLSWREKLFF
>.|TRBJ2-3|TRBV6-5|.
TGTGCCAGCAGTTACGGGATAGATGCAGATACGCAGTATTTT
CASSYGIDADTQYF
>.|TRBJ2-2|TRBV7-9|.
TGTGCCAGCAGCTTTGCTGGGGGCAACACCGGGGAGCTGTTTTTT
CASSFAGGNTGELFF
>.|TRBJ2-7|TRBV2|.
TGTGCCAGCAGTGTCCGGACAGCAGCAACCTACGAGCAGTACTTC
CASSVRTAATYEQYF
>.|TRBJ1-3|TRBV6-1|.
TGTGCCAGCAGTGAAGCCCGCGCCAGCTCTGGAAACACCATATATTTT
CASSEARASSGNTIYF
>.|TRBJ2-7|TRBV18|.
TGTGCCAGCTCACCAGGGTCTGTGGACTCCTACGAGCAGTACTTC
CASSPGSVDSYEQYF
>.|TRBJ2-2|TRBV18|.
TGTGCCAGCTCACTCAAATCGGTCCAACTAAGCACCGGGGAGCTGTTTTTT
CASSLKSVQLSTGELFF
>.|TRBJ2-5|TRBV28|.
TGTGCCAGCAGTACGACATTTCGGACCCAGTACTTC
CASSTTFRTQYF
>.|TRBJ2-2|TRBV2|TRBD2
TGTGCCAGCAGTGAACCGACTAGCTCCGGCGGGGAGCTGTTTTTT
CASSEPTSSGGELFF
>.|TRBJ1-1|TRBV29-1|.
TGCAGCGTTGAAGATCTTCCTGGGGGGTGGAACACTGAAGCTTTCTTT
CSVEDLPGGWNTEAFF
>.|TRBJ1-2|TRBV6-1|TRBD1
TGTGCCAGCAGGTTACAGGGGGCCAACTATGGCTACACCTTC
CASRLQGANYGYTF
>.|TRBJ1-1|TRBV6-1|.
TGTGCCAGCACCCCACAGGGATCGGGAGCTTTCTTT
CASTPQGSGAFF
>once|TRBJ1-1|TRBV7-8|TRBD1
TGTGCCAGCAGCTTAGGGACAGGGAACACTGAAGCTTTCTTT
CASSLGTGNTEAFF
>.|TRBJ2-3|TRBV5-1|.
TGCGCCCTAAGGGGGGCAGCGACCACAGATACGCAGTATTTT
CALRGAATTDTQYF
>.|TRBJ1-6|TRBV7-3|.
TGTGCCAGCAGCCTCTACGGTCCGAGCGGATACAATTCACCCCTCCACTTT
CASSLYGPSGYNSPLHF
>.|TRBJ1-2|TRBV20-1|TRBD1
TGCAGTATCCCACAGGGGGGCTACACCTTC
CSIPQGGYTF
>.|TRBJ2-7|TRBV7-2|TRBD2
TGTGCCAGCAGCTTAGAGGGACTAGCGCATTACGAGCAGTACTTC
CASSLEGLAHYEQYF
>.|TRBJ2-7|TRBV28|.
TGTGCCAGCACTCAGGGTTCCTACGAGCAGTACTTC
CASTQGSYEQYF
>.|TRBJ2-6|TRBV9|TRBD1
TGTGCCAGCAGCGCCCGGGACAGCCGAGGCTACCTGACTTTC
CASSARDSRGYLTF
>.|TRBJ1-2|TRBV14|.
TGTGCCAGCAGCCAATCCCGGGTCGCGGTTGGCTACACCTTC
CASSQSRVAVGYTF
>.|TRBJ2-3|TRBV12-5|TRBD2
TGTGCTAGTGGTTTGCGAACGACTAGCGGGTGGGATACGCAGTATTTT
CASGLRTTSGWDTQYF
>.|TRBJ1-6|TRBV6-5|TRBD1
TGTGCCAGCAGTTACCGGGACAGGGGGGATTCACCCCTCCACTTT
CASSYRDRGDSPLHF
>.|TRBJ2-2|TRBV7-8|.
TGTGCCAGCAGCAGAAGCCCGTCAGACACCGGGGAGCTGTTTTTT
CASSRSPSDTGELFF
>.|TRBJ1-6|TRBV15|TRBD1
TGTGCCACCAGCTTCAGGGGGCGGGATTCACCCCTCCACTTT
CATSFRGRDSPLHF
>.|TRBJ1-2|TRBV7-9|.
TGTGCCAGCGTTTCAGTACCCAGGTGGGAAGGTGGCTACACCTTC
CASVSVPRWEGGYTF
>.|TRBJ2-5|TRBV5-1|TRBD2
TGCGCCAGCAGCGTTCAGGGACTACAAGAGACCCAGTACTTC
CASSVQGLQETQYF
>few|TRBJ1-3|TRBV18|.
TGTGCCAGCTCACCACCGGGGCTGAGCTCTGGAAACACCATATATTTT
CASSPPGLSSGNTIYF
>.|TRBJ1-1|TRBV11-1|.
TGTGCCAGCAGCTTAGAGAGTCAGCGGGGGAACACTGAAGCTTTCTTT
CASSLESQRGNTEAFF
>.|TRBJ1-1|TRBV7-2|TRBD1
TGTGCCAGCAGCCCCCGGGACAGGGGGAACACTGAAGCTTTCTTT
CASSPRDRGNTEAFF
>.|TRBJ1-1|TRBV6-6|.
TGTGCCAGCAGCTCGACCGGGACACCGGGGCGCACTGAAGCTTTCTTT
CASSSTGTPGRTEAFF
>.|TRBJ1-1|TRBV4-2|.
TGTGCCAGCAGCCTCGGGGGTCGGGCTTTCTTT
CASSLGGRAFF
>.|TRBJ2-1|TRBV11-2|.
TGTGCCAGCAGCGCCCGCGGGGCGGCCTCCTCCTACAATGAGCAGTTCTTC
CASSARGAASSYNEQFF
>.|TRBJ1-2|TRBV5-5|TRBD1
TGTGCCAGCAGCTTGGAAGGACAGGGGATTGGTGGCTACACCTTC
CASSLEGQGIGGYTF
>.|TRBJ2-5|TRBV11-2|.
TGTGCCAGCAGCTCACAAGAGACCCAGTACTTC
CASSSQETQYF
>.|TRBJ2-2|TRBV9|.
TGTGCCAGCAGCGGAACCCCGGGCGTGAACACCGGGGAGCTGTTTTTT
CASSGTPGVNTGELFF
>.|TRBJ2-3|TRBV6-1|.
TGTGCCAGCGGACCTAATCACCAGGGATCGGGTACGCAGTATTTT
CASGPNHQGSGTQYF
>.|TRBJ1-2|TRBV25-1|.
TGTGCCAGCAGTCGGAACTATGGCTACACCTTC
CASSRNYGYTF
>.|TRBJ1-3|TRBV4-3|.
TGCGCCAGCAGCCAAGAAGGAAACACCATATATTTT
CASSQEGNTIYF
>.|TRBJ1-6|TRBV18|TRBD1
TGTGCCAGCTCACCTACCTACCCAGGGGGACAGGGCAATTCACCCCTCCACTTT
CASSPTYPGGQGNSPLHF
>.|TRBJ1-2|TRBV5-4|.
TGTGCCAGCAGCTTAGAAGGGGACTATGGCTACACCTTC
CASSLEGDYGYTF
>.|TRBJ1-3|TRBV4-1|.
TGCGCCAGCAGCCAAAACCCCCAGGGAACAGTCGGAGGAAACACCATATATTTT
CASSQNPQGTVGGNTIYF
>.|TRBJ2-5|TRBV29-1|TRBD1
TGCAGCCCCGGACAGGGAGTCCTCCAAGAGACCCAGTACTTC
CSPGQGVLQETQYF
>.|TRBJ1-1|TRBV27|.
TGTGCCAGCAGTTTAATGCGTGGAGGGGAAGCTTTCTTT
CASSLMRGGEAFF
>once|TRBJ2-7|TRBV11-2|TRBD2
TGTGCCAGCGGGACTAGCGGGAACCTCTACGAGCAGTACTTC
CASGTSGNLYEQYF
>.|TRBJ2-5|TRBV5-6|.
TGTGCCAGCAGCTTCCACAGCGGCCAGTACTTC
CASSFHSGQYF
>.|TRBJ1-5|TRBV7-8|TRBD1
TGTGCCAGCAGCCCAGGACAGGTCCTCAATAGCAATCAGCCCCAGCATTTT
CASSPGQVLNSNQPQHF
>.|TRBJ1-5|TRBV12-5|TRBD1
TGTGCTAGTGGTAGGACAGGGGATAGCAATCAGCCCCAGCATTTT
CASGRTGDSNQPQHF
>.|TRBJ1-1|TRBV7-6|.
TGTGCCAGCAGCTTAGAGGCGAACACTGAAGCTTTCTTT
CASSLEANTEAFF
>once|TRBJ2-7|TRBV6-5|TRBD2
TGTGCCAGCAGCCCGGGGGCTAGCGGGGTTTACGAGCAGTACTTC
CASSPGASGVYEQYF